The clone carrying this TCR beta chain was observed once. Authors' methods: Estimated nucleated cell counts came from reference gene primer amplification. Assay: immunoSEQ multiplex PCR; the TCRdb copy retains only in-frame clones and omits some. V, J and clone size are taken as reported in that table, and D and trimming were inferred from the DNA itself. The data show about 140,000 clones, over 80% seen once. This CDR3 region has 14 residues. This entry comes from a study of blood T cell repertoires in COVID-19. Study at large: The United States, Italy and Spain supplied acute and convalescent COVID-19 samples. T cells, B-cell-depleted T cells, or PBMCs supplied cDNA or gDNA.

The rearrangement uses TRBV12-2 and TRBJ1-1; the D call in the table, TRBD1, was not verified against the DNA. TRBV12-2 is classified as a pseudogene. The source is a man aged 45 to 65 with active COVID-19. Sequencing was performed on peripheral blood. The CDR3 here is CASRLGQQNTEAFF. For the CDR3, the DNA is TGTGCAAGTCGCTTAGGACAGCAGAACACTGAAGCTTTCTTT.